This is a list of T cell receptor beta chains from one sample in a study of beta chain features in type 1 diabetes. The protocol was immunoSEQ multiplex PCR, while the TCRdb copy is restricted to in-frame clones and leaves out a portion. This table has about half a million clones, around 28% appearing once. The sequenced sample was naive CD4+ T cells from blood. All receptors derive from a man in his late teens or twenties in good health. CDR3s include the opening cysteine and the closing phenylalanine or tryptophan. Each record gives: CDR3 protein, CDR3 DNA, V gene, J gene, clone size, D gene. The D gene is left open where the match is weak. Some rows mark clone size as missing; the rest say once, few, many or name a class of expanded clone.

CDR3aa: CASSQPGLGILGELFF; CDR3nt: TGCGCCAGCAGCCAACCGGGACTAGGAATCCTCGGGGAGCTGTTTTTT; v_gene: TRBV4-1; j_gene: TRBJ2-2; abundance: -; d_gene: TRBD2
CDR3aa: CSVEKASDGETQYF; CDR3nt: TGCAGCGTTGAAAAAGCGTCAGACGGGGAGACCCAGTACTTC; v_gene: TRBV29-1; j_gene: TRBJ2-5; abundance: -; d_gene: -
CDR3aa: CAISDVRVETQYF; CDR3nt: TGTGCCATCAGTGATGTCAGGGTGGAGACCCAGTACTTC; v_gene: TRBV10-3; j_gene: TRBJ2-5; abundance: few; d_gene: -
CDR3aa: CASSWTSTTTDTQYF; CDR3nt: TGCGCCAGCAGCTGGACTAGCACCACCACAGATACGCAGTATTTT; v_gene: TRBV5-1; j_gene: TRBJ2-3; abundance: -; d_gene: TRBD2
CDR3aa: CASSTGDYTDTQYF; CDR3nt: TGCGCCAGCAGCACAGGGGATTACACAGATACGCAGTATTTT; v_gene: TRBV5-1; j_gene: TRBJ2-3; abundance: once; d_gene: TRBD1
CDR3aa: CASSLDFTSTDTQYF; CDR3nt: TGTGCCAGCAGCTTAGACTTTACTAGCACAGATACGCAGTATTTT; v_gene: TRBV7-2; j_gene: TRBJ2-3; abundance: -; d_gene: -
CDR3aa: CASSSQGKANVLTF; CDR3nt: TGTGCCAGCAGTTCCCAGGGCAAGGCCAACGTCCTGACTTTC; v_gene: TRBV6-6; j_gene: TRBJ2-6; abundance: few; d_gene: -
CDR3aa: CASSESRVDTQYF; CDR3nt: TGTGCCAGCAGTGAATCGAGGGTGGATACGCAGTATTTT; v_gene: TRBV6-1; j_gene: TRBJ2-3; abundance: few; d_gene: -
CDR3aa: CATSRAISGRARADTQYF; CDR3nt: TGTGCCACCAGCAGAGCTATCAGCGGGAGGGCCAGGGCAGATACGCAGTATTTT; v_gene: TRBV15; j_gene: TRBJ2-3; abundance: few; d_gene: TRBD2
CDR3aa: CAWSSRSDNEQFF; CDR3nt: TGTGCCTGGAGTTCGAGAAGTGACAATGAGCAGTTCTTC; v_gene: TRBV30; j_gene: TRBJ2-1; abundance: -; d_gene: -
CDR3aa: CASSPLPGQGYEQYF; CDR3nt: TGTGCCAGCTCACCACTCCCGGGACAGGGGTACGAGCAGTACTTC; v_gene: TRBV18; j_gene: TRBJ2-7; abundance: few; d_gene: TRBD1
CDR3aa: CSVERTGFEQYF; CDR3nt: TGCAGCGTTGAGAGGACAGGGTTTGAGCAGTACTTC; v_gene: TRBV29-1; j_gene: TRBJ2-7; abundance: -; d_gene: TRBD1
CDR3aa: CASSLLWDIAKNIQYF; CDR3nt: TGTGCCAGCAGTTTACTCTGGGACATTGCCAAAAACATTCAGTACTTC; v_gene: TRBV27; j_gene: TRBJ2-4; abundance: few; d_gene: -
CDR3aa: CASSPGLADNEQFF; CDR3nt: TGTGCCAGCAGCCCAGGACTAGCGGACAATGAGCAGTTCTTC; v_gene: TRBV9; j_gene: TRBJ2-1; abundance: -; d_gene: TRBD2
CDR3aa: CASRLPDGNTIYF; CDR3nt: TGTGCCAGCAGACTGCCTGACGGAAACACCATATATTTT; v_gene: TRBV28; j_gene: TRBJ1-3; abundance: -; d_gene: -
CDR3aa: CSVGGTSGSGGETQYF; CDR3nt: TGCAGCGTTGGAGGAACTAGCGGGAGCGGAGGGGAGACCCAGTACTTC; v_gene: TRBV29-1; j_gene: TRBJ2-5; abundance: few; d_gene: TRBD2
CDR3aa: CATGTGTYNEQFF; CDR3nt: TGTGCCACTGGGACAGGGACCTACAATGAGCAGTTCTTC; v_gene: TRBV10-3; j_gene: TRBJ2-1; abundance: -; d_gene: TRBD1
CDR3aa: CAINDRGTGELFF; CDR3nt: TGTGCCATCAATGACAGGGGGACCGGGGAGCTGTTTTTT; v_gene: TRBV10-3; j_gene: TRBJ2-2; abundance: -; d_gene: TRBD1
CDR3aa: CASSVTHGVQYF; CDR3nt: TGTGCCAGCAGTGTGACCCACGGGGTGCAGTACTTC; v_gene: TRBV2; j_gene: TRBJ2-7; abundance: few; d_gene: -
CDR3aa: CASSHGTSGNGNIQYF; CDR3nt: TGTGCCAGCAGCCATGGGACTAGCGGGAACGGGAACATTCAGTACTTC; v_gene: TRBV4-2; j_gene: TRBJ2-4; abundance: -; d_gene: TRBD2
CDR3aa: CASSQVTRDYGYTF; CDR3nt: TGCGCCAGCAGCCAAGTTACCAGGGATTATGGCTACACCTTC; v_gene: TRBV4-3; j_gene: TRBJ1-2; abundance: -; d_gene: -
CDR3aa: CASSQVHEQYF; CDR3nt: TGTGCCAGCAGCCAGGTGCACGAGCAGTACTTC; v_gene: TRBV6-1; j_gene: TRBJ2-7; abundance: -; d_gene: -
CDR3aa: CASRQNRAEAFF; CDR3nt: TGCGCCAGCAGGCAAAATAGGGCTGAAGCTTTCTTT; v_gene: TRBV5-1; j_gene: TRBJ1-1; abundance: few; d_gene: -
CDR3aa: CASSQGAGGPQETQYF; CDR3nt: TGCGCCAGCAGCCAAGGTGCGGGAGGGCCGCAAGAGACCCAGTACTTC; v_gene: TRBV4-3; j_gene: TRBJ2-5; abundance: -; d_gene: TRBD2
CDR3aa: CAWGIQGRNTEAFF; CDR3nt: TGTGCCTGGGGTATCCAGGGAAGGAACACTGAAGCTTTCTTT; v_gene: TRBV30; j_gene: TRBJ1-1; abundance: -; d_gene: -
CDR3aa: CASSPVGGPTETQYF; CDR3nt: TGTGCCAGCAGCCCAGTTGGGGGCCCGACGGAGACCCAGTACTTC; v_gene: TRBV7-8; j_gene: TRBJ2-5; abundance: -; d_gene: -
CDR3aa: CASSLGGTDDYEQYF; CDR3nt: TGCGCCAGCAGCTTGGGCGGAACGGACGATTACGAGCAGTACTTC; v_gene: TRBV5-1; j_gene: TRBJ2-7; abundance: -; d_gene: -
CDR3aa: CAWSGTLEAFF; CDR3nt: TGTGCCTGGTCCGGGACCCTTGAAGCTTTCTTT; v_gene: TRBV30; j_gene: TRBJ1-1; abundance: few; d_gene: -